The rows below give T cell receptor beta chains drawn from one sample of a study of cytomegalovirus exposure and HLA in healthy donors. The assay was immunoSEQ multiplex PCR, and TCRdb's table has in-frame clones only and misses some. The sample contains over 110,000 clones, 80% of which appear only once. Sequencing was carried out using PBMCs. The receptor source for this set is a male donor in good health and CMV-seropositive. Both conserved end residues are part of each CDR3. The D gene is left open where the match is weak. Clone size is stated in some rows and not others, as once, few, many or a class when expanded.

d_call,j_call,v_call,clone_size,cdr3_nt,cdr3_aa
.,TRBJ1-4,TRBV6-1,.,TGTGCCAGCAGTGAAGCTTGGGGGGGGGCGCATGAAAAACTGTTTTTT,CASSEAWGGAHEKLFF
TRBD1,TRBJ1-1,TRBV28,.,TGTGCCAGCGGAGGCAGGGGGCGGGGAGGGGCTGAAGCTTTCTTT,CASGGRGRGGAEAFF
.,TRBJ2-1,TRBV2,.,TGTGCCAGCAGTGAAGCAAACAGCAATGAGCAGTTCTTC,CASSEANSNEQFF
.,TRBJ2-7,TRBV2,.,TGTGCCAGCAGTTCCGACAGAGACTACGAGCAGTACTTC,CASSSDRDYEQYF
TRBD2,TRBJ2-1,TRBV14,few,TGTGCCAGCAGCCGTGACGGGAGGGCCTACAATGAGCAGTTCTTC,CASSRDGRAYNEQFF
TRBD1,TRBJ2-1,TRBV7-9,.,TGTGCCAGCAGCCTTTCCGGGACAGACAATGAGCAGTTCTTC,CASSLSGTDNEQFF
.,TRBJ2-1,TRBV13,.,TGTGCCAGCAGCCCTCTTCCGGGGAAACACAATGAGCAGTTCTTC,CASSPLPGKHNEQFF
TRBD2,TRBJ2-7,TRBV5-6,once,TGTGCCAGCAGCTCAATAACGCCGGGACTAGGAGCTCTCGAGCAGTACTTC,CASSSITPGLGALEQYF
.,TRBJ2-7,TRBV19,.,TGTGCCAGTAGTATTACGGGTTTACCCTCCTACGAGCAGTACTTC,CASSITGLPSYEQYF
TRBD1,TRBJ1-6,TRBV10-3,.,TGTGCCACCAGTCCTCCAAAGGGACAGCGAAGTTATAATTCACCCCTCCACTTT,CATSPPKGQRSYNSPLHF
TRBD1,TRBJ2-1,TRBV19,medium-sized,TGTGCCAGTAGGACCGGACAGGGGGAAATCTACAATGAGCAGTTCTTC,CASRTGQGEIYNEQFF
TRBD1,TRBJ1-6,TRBV5-5,.,TGTGCCAGCAGCGATGGACAGGGGTACAGGTCACCCCTCCACTTT,CASSDGQGYRSPLHF